The rows below give T cell receptor beta chains drawn from one sample of a study of blood T cell repertoires in COVID-19. Repertoires were generated with immunoSEQ multiplex PCR, while TCRdb's copy carries only in-frame clones and drops some. The sample lists approximately 490,000 clones; more than 85% were seen once. Sequencing was done on a sample of PBMCs or T cells enriched from blood (not recorded which). These receptors were taken from a woman aged 55-69 years who had recovered from COVID-19. Both conserved end residues are part of each CDR3. D genes are given only for firm matches. Only part of the rows carry a size: once, few, many, or a class if the clone is expanded.

CASSFKGYGELFF TGTGCCAGCAGTTTCAAGGGGTACGGGGAGCTGTTTTTT TRBV12-3/TRBV12-4 . . 13 TRBJ2-2
CASRFNTQILASSYGYTF TGTGCCAGCAGATTTAATACCCAGATTTTAGCCTCCTCCTATGGCTACACCTTC TRBV2 . . 18 TRBJ1-2
CASSYGGRGTEAFF TGTGCCAGCAGTTACGGAGGCAGGGGGACTGAAGCTTTCTTT TRBV6-6 . TRBD1 14 TRBJ1-1
CASRQGRKLFF TGTGCCAGCCGACAGGGTCGAAAACTGTTTTTT TRBV7-9 . TRBD1 11 TRBJ1-4
CASSQARTNTGELFF TGCGCCAGCAGCCAAGCCAGAACGAACACCGGGGAGCTGTTTTTT TRBV4-1 . . 15 TRBJ2-2
CASSQEYTTNEKLFF TGCGCCAGCAGCCAAGAATACACAACTAATGAAAAACTGTTTTTT TRBV4-1 . . 15 TRBJ1-4
CASSLTVANTGELFF TGCGCCAGCAGTCTGACAGTCGCGAACACCGGGGAGCTGTTTTTT TRBV5-1 . . 15 TRBJ2-2
CASSQYGTSVTGELFF TGCGCCAGCAGTCAGTATGGGACTAGCGTCACCGGGGAGCTGTTTTTT TRBV5-1 . TRBD2 16 TRBJ2-2
CASSFPGARQAGELFF TGTGCCAGCAGCTTCCCAGGGGCAAGGCAGGCCGGGGAGCTGTTTTTT TRBV5-4 . . 16 TRBJ2-2
CASSLLGRGYGYTF TGTGCCAGCAGCTTACTGGGGCGAGGCTATGGCTACACCTTC TRBV13 once . 14 TRBJ1-2
CASSFSGGNNEQFF TGTGCCAGCAGCTTTAGCGGGGGGAACAATGAGCAGTTCTTC TRBV11-3 . TRBD2 14 TRBJ2-1
CASSRTGEEKLFF TGCGCCAGCAGTCGGACAGGGGAAGAAAAACTGTTTTTT TRBV4-1 . TRBD1 13 TRBJ1-4
CASSPWGVQGISEKLFF TGTGCCAGCAGCCCATGGGGGGTTCAGGGTATCAGCGAAAAACTGTTTTTT TRBV11-2 few . 17 TRBJ1-4
CASSPLGVAARGEQFF TGTGCTAGCAGCCCCCTCGGGGTGGCGGCGCGAGGGGAGCAGTTCTTC TRBV7-7 . . 16 TRBJ2-1
CASGFWPNEKLFF TGTGCTAGTGGTTTTTGGCCAAATGAAAAACTGTTTTTT TRBV12-5 . . 13 TRBJ1-4
CASSLGLLTGELFF TGTGCCAGCAGTTTAGGACTCCTCACCGGGGAGCTGTTTTTT TRBV27 . . 14 TRBJ2-2
CASSLDGALNEKLFF TGCGCCAGCAGCTTGGATGGGGCCCTTAATGAAAAACTGTTTTTT TRBV5-1 . . 15 TRBJ1-4
CASSEARGQPGELFF TGTGCCAGCAGTGAAGCGCGAGGGCAGCCCGGGGAGCTGTTTTTT TRBV2 . . 15 TRBJ2-2
CASSRSGFTTNEKLFF TGTGCCAGTAGCCGTTCAGGGTTCACAACTAATGAAAAACTGTTTTTT TRBV19 . . 16 TRBJ1-4
CAARTPGGNSPLHF TGTGCCGCCAGAACCCCGGGGGGGAATTCACCCCTCCACTTT TRBV10-3 once . 14 TRBJ1-6
CASSLQGRADGNTIYF TGCGCCAGCAGCCTTCAGGGGAGGGCGGATGGAAACACCATATATTTT TRBV4-1 . . 16 TRBJ1-3
CASSLAPGTAYEQYF TGTGCCAGCAGCTTAGCTCCCGGGACAGCCTACGAGCAGTACTTC TRBV7-8 . TRBD1 15 TRBJ2-7
CATSGDSQGVYGYTF TGTGCCACCAGTGGGGACAGCCAGGGAGTTTATGGCTACACCTTC TRBV24-1 . TRBD1 15 TRBJ1-2
CSTYRGLTDTQYF TGCAGCACTTACAGGGGCCTCACAGATACGCAGTATTTT TRBV29-1 . TRBD1 13 TRBJ2-3
CASSFPGSEAFF TGTGCCAGCAGTTTCCCGGGGAGTGAAGCTTTCTTT TRBV12-3/TRBV12-4 . . 12 TRBJ1-1
CASSLAAGNTEAFF TGTGCCAGCAGCTTAGCAGCAGGGAACACTGAAGCTTTCTTT TRBV13 . . 14 TRBJ1-1
CAWRGSDRGVLGAFF TGTGCCTGGAGAGGGTCGGACAGGGGTGTACTGGGGGCTTTCTTT TRBV30 . TRBD1 15 TRBJ1-1
CASSLGRATNEKLFF TGTGCCAGCAGCCTGGGGCGTGCAACTAATGAAAAACTGTTTTTT TRBV2 . . 15 TRBJ1-4
CASSDSRVRPTNEKLFF TGTGCCAGCAGTGACTCACGGGTTCGGCCAACTAATGAAAAACTGTTTTTT TRBV6-4 . . 17 TRBJ1-4
CASSFSLGTGSYEQYF TGTGCCAGCAGCTTCTCCCTTGGGACAGGCTCCTACGAGCAGTACTTC TRBV7-9 . TRBD1 16 TRBJ2-7
CASSPQGAGLNTEAFF TGTGCCAGCAGTCCACAGGGGGCCGGGCTGAACACTGAAGCTTTCTTT TRBV2 . TRBD1 16 TRBJ1-1
CASRTGTQNSPLHF TGTGCCAGCAGAACCGGGACACAGAATTCACCCCTCCACTTT TRBV6-5 . . 14 TRBJ1-6
CASSRTSGDTYNEQFF TGCGCCAGCAGCCGGACTAGCGGGGACACTTACAATGAGCAGTTCTTC TRBV4-1 . TRBD2 16 TRBJ2-1
CASSREGTGGEAFF TGTGCCAGCAGCCGCGAAGGAACAGGGGGTGAAGCTTTCTTT TRBV7-2 once TRBD1 14 TRBJ1-1
CASSLYGGAGNEQFF TGTGCCAGCAGTCTTTATGGGGGGGCCGGGAATGAGCAGTTCTTC TRBV7-2 few . 15 TRBJ2-1
CASSNGVVSPLHF TGTGCCAGTAGTAACGGGGTGGTTTCACCCCTCCACTTT TRBV19 . . 13 TRBJ1-6
CASSLRDREHYGYTF TGTGCCAGCAGCCTCCGGGACAGGGAGCACTATGGCTACACCTTC TRBV3-1/TRBV3-2 . TRBD1 15 TRBJ1-2
CASSEGGAGLEKLFF TGCGCCAGCAGTGAGGGCGGGGCAGGGCTTGAAAAACTGTTTTTT TRBV10-1 few . 15 TRBJ1-4
CASTQRGTDTQYF TGTGCCAGCACTCAGCGGGGCACAGATACGCAGTATTTT TRBV3-1/TRBV3-2 . . 13 TRBJ2-3
CASSSDTYYGYTF TGTGCCAGCAGCTCCGACACCTACTATGGCTACACCTTC TRBV6-5 . . 13 TRBJ1-2
CASSRSGGETQYF TGTGCCAGCAGTCGGAGCGGGGGAGAGACCCAGTACTTC TRBV11-2 . TRBD2 13 TRBJ2-5
CASTRQGTTEAFF TGTGCCAGCACCCGACAGGGAACCACTGAAGCTTTCTTT TRBV12-3/TRBV12-4 . TRBD1 13 TRBJ1-1
CASSPGGGNTIYF TGTGCCAGCAGTCCCGGTGGGGGGAACACCATATATTTT TRBV28 . . 13 TRBJ1-3
CASSIDRGFGLDTEAFF TGTGCCAGTAGTATAGATCGGGGGTTTGGTTTGGACACTGAAGCTTTCTTT TRBV19 . . 17 TRBJ1-1
CASSPRGQGANYGYTF TGTGCCAGCAGCCCACGAGGACAGGGGGCAAACTATGGCTACACCTTC TRBV7-2 once TRBD1 16 TRBJ1-2
CASSLTGGGGNTIYF TGTGCCAGCAGCTTAACGGGGGGTGGTGGAAACACCATATATTTT TRBV7-8 once . 15 TRBJ1-3
CASSKTGNYGYTF TGTGCCAGCAGTAAGACAGGCAACTATGGCTACACCTTC TRBV25-1 few . 13 TRBJ1-2
CASSNPTGYLFSGYTF TGTGCCAGCAGCAACCCGACAGGGTATCTTTTCAGTGGCTACACCTTC TRBV11-2 . TRBD1 16 TRBJ1-2
CASSSDRESTDTQYF TGTGCCAGCAGCTCGGACAGGGAAAGCACAGATACGCAGTATTTT TRBV5-4 . TRBD1 15 TRBJ2-3
CASSLAQGYEAFF TGTGCCAGCAGCTTAGCGCAGGGTTACGAAGCTTTCTTT TRBV7-2 . . 13 TRBJ1-1
CASSKGTGYTEAFF TGTGCCAGCAGCAAAGGGACAGGGTACACTGAAGCTTTCTTT TRBV4-2 . TRBD1 14 TRBJ1-1
CATSGNRVGTGELFF TGTGCCACCAGTGGCAACAGGGTAGGAACCGGGGAGCTGTTTTTT TRBV24-1 . . 15 TRBJ2-2
CASSPPPGQNYEQYF TGTGCCAGCTCACCACCCCCGGGACAAAATTACGAGCAGTACTTC TRBV18 . . 15 TRBJ2-7